Listed here are 21 T cell receptor beta chains from one sample, sequenced in a study of cytomegalovirus exposure and HLA in healthy donors. The study ran its PCR with 60 Vbeta and 13 Jbeta primers. Method: immunoSEQ multiplex PCR; TCRdb's copy keeps in-frame clones and lacks some. The sample contains more than 80,000 clones, 65% to 85% of which appear only once. Sequences were obtained from PBMCs. These receptors all stem from a woman aged 55-70 years in good health and CMV-seropositive.

This clone occurred a few times. This rearrangement joins TRBV18 to TRBJ2-6; D is unclear. V was trimmed by 0 bases and J by 2 bases, leaving 8 bases between them. Per germline, CDR1 KGHSH and CDR2 LQKENI. CDR3 length: 16 amino acids. The CDR3 is CASSPPRQAGANVLTF. The CDR3 DNA is TGTGCCAGCTCACCACCCCGCCAGGCTGGGGCCAACGTCCTGACTTTC. Filled out from reference TRBV18 and TRBJ2-6, the complete variable domain reads NAGVMQNPRHLVRRRGQEARLRCSPMKGHSHVYWYRQLPEEGLKFMVYLQKENIIDESGMPKERFSAEFPKEGPSILRIQQVVRGDSAAYFCASSPPRQAGANVLTFGAGSRLTVL.

The V and J genes are TRBV2 and TRBJ2-2; 11 bases fit TRBD2. V shed 6 bases, J shed 5 bases, and the junction held 5 bases outside the gene matches. The CDR3 loop spans 15 amino acids. Germline V lookup: CDR1 SNHLY, CDR2 FYNNEI. DNA of the CDR3: TGTGCCAGCAGGGGGACTAGCGGAGGAACCGGGGAGCTGTTTTTT. Its protein product is CASRGTSGGTGELFF.

This clone was counted a few times. The chain couples TRBV19 to TRBJ1-1; no reliable D call. V was trimmed by 9 bases and J by 7 bases, leaving 15 bases between them. CDR1 is LNHDA and CDR2 is SQIVND in the germline V gene (reference sequence). This CDR3 is 12 amino acids long. CDR3 region: CARLPDYLEAFF. The CDR3 nucleotides read TGTGCCAGGCTCCCGGACTACCTTGAAGCTTTCTTT.

In nucleotides, the CDR3 is TGTGCCAGCGGGAGGAGGGGCACAGATACGCAGTATTTT. The encoded protein is CASGRRGTDTQYF. The rearrangement joins TRBV6-5 to TRBJ2-3, with D maybe TRBD2 (6 bases). CDR1 is MNHEY, CDR2 SVGAGI, per germline. This CDR3 has 13 residues. Deletions cut 8 bases from V and 1 base from J, with 10 bases between.

V usage is TRBV5-1 and J usage is TRBJ2-3; 10 nucleotides agree with TRBD2. Germline loops: CDR1 SGHRS, CDR2 YFSETQ. Germline trimming cut 2 bases from V and 0 bases from J; bases unmatched to any gene: 3. The CDR3 sequence is 16 residues long. The CDR3 loop is CASSLQGLASTDTQYF. In DNA form, the CDR3 reads TGCGCCAGCAGCTTACAGGGACTAGCGAGCACAGATACGCAGTATTTT.

This clone was seen a handful of times. The chain recombines TRBV10-3 with TRBJ1-1, with 10 positions matching TRBD1. The CDR3 has 15 amino acids. Per germline, CDR1 ENHRY and CDR2 SYGVKD. V lost 9 bases to trimming and J lost 5 bases; unmatched junction nucleotides: 12. The CDR3 is CAIRRQGALGTEAFF. The CDR3 DNA sequence: TGTGCCATAAGGCGACAGGGGGCTTTGGGAACTGAAGCTTTCTTT.

With regard to this clone: The junction differs from germline at one of its ends, possibly a read error. This chain connects TRBV29-1 to TRBJ2-1; D gene ambiguous. The germline V gene encodes CDR1 SQVTM and CDR2 ANQGSEA. This CDR3 region has 14 residues. The CDR3 is CSDEHRFVSNEQFF. In DNA, the CDR3 is TGCAGCGATGAACATCGGTTTGTCTCAAATGAGCAGTTCTTC.

J is TRBJ1-1 and V is TRBV7-9, with D possibly TRBD1 on 5 matching bases. CDR1 is SEHNR and CDR2 is FQNEAQ in the germline V gene (reference sequence). This CDR3 region has 13 residues. Trimming pared 5 bases from V and 4 bases from J, leaving 11 bases between. The CDR3 nucleotides read TGTGCCAGCAGCCGGGGGAGCCGCACTGAAGCTTTCTTT. Translation gives CASSRGSRTEAFF.

The rearrangement uses TRBV27 and TRBJ2-5, with 8 bases that match TRBD2. This CDR3 spans 20 amino acids. Germline CDR1 and CDR2: MNHEY and SMNVEV (reference sequence). Losses at the gene ends were 0 bases for V and 1 base for J; bases not matched to a gene: 16. Here the CDR3 DNA reads TGTGCCAGCAGTTTATCCACGGGAGGGCCAGGTCGCCTCTTCCAAGAGACCCAGTACTTC. This codes for CASSLSTGGPGRLFQETQYF.

The chain combines TRBV6-6 with TRBJ1-2; D is ambiguous. The CDR3 is made up of 14 amino acids. The ends were cut back, 6 bases at V and 0 bases at J, with 11 bases in the middle. Germline CDR1 reads MNHNY; CDR2 reads SVGAGI (reference sequence). The CDR3 here is CASSSGISNYGYTF. For the CDR3, the DNA is TGTGCCAGCAGCTCGGGGATTTCTAACTATGGCTACACCTTC.

There are a few counts of this clone. The gene calls are TRBV4-2 and TRBJ1-5; 10 bases align to TRBD1. CDR3 length: 15 amino acids. The trim removed 2 bases at V and 4 bases at J, leaving 2 bases unmatched. The germline V gene has CDR1 LGHNA and CDR2 YNFKEQ. The CDR3 region is CASSQSDRGNQPQHF. CDR3 nucleotide sequence: TGTGCCAGCAGCCAATCGGACAGGGGGAATCAGCCCCAGCATTTT.

V is TRBV2 and J is TRBJ2-1, with 10 positions matching TRBD1. V was pared by 7 bases and J by 6 bases, with 9 bases of the junction left unmatched. This CDR3 is 15 amino acids long. The germline gives CDR1 SNHLY, CDR2 FYNNEI. The CDR3 spells CASTLQGQGINEQFF. CDR3 coding DNA: TGTGCCAGCACACTTCAGGGACAGGGGATCAATGAGCAGTTCTTC.

This chain connects TRBV29-1 to TRBJ2-7; D is possibly TRBD2 (5 bases). Germline loops: CDR1 SQVTM, CDR2 ANQGSEA. Trimming left V 7 bases short and J 4 bases short, with 17 bases between. This CDR3 is built from 13 residues. The CDR3 loop is CSASEGEIYEQYF. CDR3 DNA sequence: TGCAGCGCCTCTGAGGGCGAGATTTACGAGCAGTACTTC.

The gene calls are TRBV7-3 and TRBJ2-6; D remains ambiguous. Trimming shortened V by 2 bases and J by 2 bases, and 7 bases separated the two germline ends. The CDR3 length is 15 residues. In germline, CDR1 is SGHTA, CDR2 FQGTGA. The CDR3 sequence: CASSLPGAGANVLTF. In nucleotides, the CDR3 is TGTGCCAGCAGCTTACCCGGAGCTGGGGCCAACGTCCTGACTTTC.

V gene TRBV27 combines with J gene TRBJ1-5; D might be TRBD1 (6 bases). V lost 5 bases, J lost 0 bases, and 14 bases lay in between. The germline V gene encodes CDR1 MNHEY and CDR2 SMNVEV (reference sequence). The CDR3 has 16 residues. The CDR3 spells CASSRQQGHSNQPQHF. The CDR3 nucleotides read TGTGCCAGCAGTAGACAACAGGGACATAGCAATCAGCCCCAGCATTTT.

The CDR3 is CASSGYSNHNEQFF. The CDR3, as DNA: TGTGCCAGCAGCGGGTATAGTAACCACAATGAGCAGTTCTTC. This chain links TRBV28 with TRBJ2-1, with D uncertain. The CDR3 runs 14 residues. Looked up from germline, CDR1 is MDHEN and CDR2 is SYDVKM. V was pared by 6 bases and J by 5 bases, with 14 bases between. Full variable domain (rest looked up from reference TRBV28 and TRBJ2-1): DVKVTQSSRYLVKRTGEKVFLECVQDMDHENMFWYRQDPGLGLRLIYFSYDVKMKEKGDIPEGYSVSREKKERFSLILESASTNQTSMYLCASSGYSNHNEQFFGPGTRLTVL.

This clone was counted between two and nine times. The genes are TRBV4-1 and TRBJ2-7; perhaps TRBD1 as D (6 bases). Trimming left V 2 bases short and J 2 bases short, with 13 bases between. Germline V CDR1 and CDR2: MGHRA, YSYEKL. The CDR3 runs to 15 residues. CDR3 nucleotide sequence: TGCGCCAGCAGCCAACGAACAGGGTCCGCCTACGAGCAGTACTTC. Translating it yields CASSQRTGSAYEQYF.

The chain is built from TRBV6-1 and TRBJ2-1; D possibly corresponds to TRBD2 (6 bases). From germline, CDR1 is MNHNS and CDR2 SASEGT. Deletions cut 8 bases from V and 9 bases from J, with 20 bases between. CDR3 length equals 14 residues. The CDR3 here is CASLRSGELGEQFF. The CDR3 nucleotides are TGTGCCAGCTTAAGGTCGGGAGAGCTCGGTGAGCAGTTCTTC.

This clone was detected once. The chain couples TRBV5-4 to TRBJ2-7; the match to TRBD1 covers 7 bases. Germline V lookup: CDR1 SGHNT, CDR2 YYREEE (reference sequence). The CDR3 contains 14 residues. Trimming took 0 bases from V and 6 from J; bases not matched to a gene: 6. The CDR3, as DNA: TGTGCCAGCAGCTTGGGCCAGGGGGTGTTCGAGCAGTACTTC. Protein product: CASSLGQGVFEQYF.

The genes are TRBV19 and TRBJ2-1; D is possibly TRBD2 (6 bases). Germline V CDR1 and CDR2: LNHDA, SQIVND (reference sequence). V was cut by 5 bases and J by 4 bases, with 12 bases left in between. CDR3 length: 14 amino acids. The CDR3 DNA reads as TGTGCCAGTAGTCCCGGGGCGGGATACAATGAGCAGTTCTTC. Translated: CASSPGAGYNEQFF.

V gene TRBV19 combines with J gene TRBJ1-1, with D possibly TRBD1 on 6 matching bases. CDR1 and CDR2 (germline): LNHDA, SQIVND (reference sequence). Between the trimmed V and J ends, which lost 4 bases and 0 bases, there was a span of 15 bases. CDR3 length: 16 amino acids. The CDR3 bases are TGTGCCAGTAGTAGCCCCCCCGGGACACTGAACACTGAAGCTTTCTTT. It is translated as CASSSPPGTLNTEAFF. Looking up the rest from reference TRBV19 and TRBJ1-1 gives the full variable domain: DGGITQSPKYLFRKEGQNVTLSCEQNLNHDAMYWYRQDPGQGLRLIYYSQIVNDFQKGDIAEGYSVSREKKESFPLTVTSAQKNPTAFYLCASSSPPGTLNTEAFFGQGTRLTVV.